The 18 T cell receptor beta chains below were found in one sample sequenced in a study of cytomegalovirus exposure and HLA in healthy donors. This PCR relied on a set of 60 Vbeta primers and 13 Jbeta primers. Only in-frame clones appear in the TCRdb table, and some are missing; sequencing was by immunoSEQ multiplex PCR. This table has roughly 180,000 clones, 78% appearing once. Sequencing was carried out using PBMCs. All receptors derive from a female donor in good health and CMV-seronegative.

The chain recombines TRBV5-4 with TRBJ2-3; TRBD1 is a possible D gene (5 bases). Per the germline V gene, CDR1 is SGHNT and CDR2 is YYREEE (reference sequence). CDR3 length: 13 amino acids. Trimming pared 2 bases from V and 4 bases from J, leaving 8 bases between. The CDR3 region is CASSLRGSDTQYF. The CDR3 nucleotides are TGTGCCAGCAGCTTAAGGGGATCAGATACGCAGTATTTT.

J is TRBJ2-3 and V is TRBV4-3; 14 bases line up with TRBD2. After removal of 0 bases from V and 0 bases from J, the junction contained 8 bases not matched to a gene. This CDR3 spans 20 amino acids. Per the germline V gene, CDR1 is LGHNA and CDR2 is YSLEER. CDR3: CASSQEVGLAGGPSTDTQYF. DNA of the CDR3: TGCGCCAGCAGCCAAGAAGTTGGACTAGCGGGAGGACCAAGCACAGATACGCAGTATTTT.

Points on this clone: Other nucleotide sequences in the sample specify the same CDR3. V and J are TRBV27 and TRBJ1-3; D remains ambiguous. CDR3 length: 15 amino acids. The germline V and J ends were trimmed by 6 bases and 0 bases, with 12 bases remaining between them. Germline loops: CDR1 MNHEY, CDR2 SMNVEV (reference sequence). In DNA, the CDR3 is TGTGCCAGCAGGCTAACCGGGAGCTCTGGAAACACCATATATTTT. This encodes CASRLTGSSGNTIYF.

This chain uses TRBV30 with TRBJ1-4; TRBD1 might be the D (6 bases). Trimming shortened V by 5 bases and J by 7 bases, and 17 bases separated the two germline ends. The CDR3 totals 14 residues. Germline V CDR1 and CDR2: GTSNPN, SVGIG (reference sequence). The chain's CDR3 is CAWVRPGHGEKLFF. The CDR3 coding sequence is TGTGCCTGGGTAAGACCGGGACACGGTGAAAAACTGTTTTTT.

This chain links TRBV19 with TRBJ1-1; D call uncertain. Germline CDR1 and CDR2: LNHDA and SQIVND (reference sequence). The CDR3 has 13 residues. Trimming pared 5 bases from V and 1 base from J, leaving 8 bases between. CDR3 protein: CASSPQKNTEAFF. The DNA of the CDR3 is TGTGCCAGTAGTCCACAGAAGAACACTGAAGCTTTCTTT.

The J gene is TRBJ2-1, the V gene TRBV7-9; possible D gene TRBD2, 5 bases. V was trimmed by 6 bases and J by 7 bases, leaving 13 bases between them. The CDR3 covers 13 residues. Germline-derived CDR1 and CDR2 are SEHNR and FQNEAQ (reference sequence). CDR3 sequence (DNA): TGTGCCAGCAGGACTACCGGAGGTAATGAGCAGTTCTTC. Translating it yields CASRTTGGNEQFF.

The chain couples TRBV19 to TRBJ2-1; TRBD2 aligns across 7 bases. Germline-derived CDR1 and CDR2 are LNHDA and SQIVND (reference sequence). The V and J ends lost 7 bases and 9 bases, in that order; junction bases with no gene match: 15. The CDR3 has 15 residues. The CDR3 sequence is CASNIPGGSFIEQFF. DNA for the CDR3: TGTGCCAGTAATATCCCCGGGGGGAGTTTCATTGAGCAGTTCTTC. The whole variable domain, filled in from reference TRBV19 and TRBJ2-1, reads DGGITQSPKYLFRKEGQNVTLSCEQNLNHDAMYWYRQDPGQGLRLIYYSQIVNDFQKGDIAEGYSVSREKKESFPLTVTSAQKNPTAFYLCASNIPGGSFIEQFFGPGTRLTVL.

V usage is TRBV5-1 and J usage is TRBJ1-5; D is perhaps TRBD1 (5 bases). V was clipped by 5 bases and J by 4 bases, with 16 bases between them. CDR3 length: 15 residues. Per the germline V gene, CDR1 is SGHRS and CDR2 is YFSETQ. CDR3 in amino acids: CASSIGDGLNQPQHF. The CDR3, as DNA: TGCGCCAGCAGTATTGGGGACGGACTAAATCAGCCCCAGCATTTT.

The CDR3 DNA follows: TGTGCCTGGGATGGGGGGGTTATGAACACTGAAGCTTTCTTT. It codes for CAWDGGVMNTEAFF. The V gene is TRBV30, the J gene TRBJ1-1; TRBD1 might be the D (5 bases). The CDR3 consists of 14 residues. Germline loops: CDR1 GTSNPN, CDR2 SVGIG (reference sequence). Between the trimmed V and J ends, which lost 5 bases and 0 bases, there was a span of 13 bases. The full variable domain, completed using reference TRBV30 and TRBJ1-1, is SQTIHQWPATLVQPVGSPLSLECTVEGTSNPNLYWYRQAAGRGLQLLFYSVGIGQISSEVPQNLSASRPQDRQFILSSKKLLLSDSGFYLCAWDGGVMNTEAFFGQGTRLTVV.

The CDR3 loop is CASSRTSEQETQYF. CDR3 nucleotides: TGTGCCAGCTCCCGGACTAGCGAGCAAGAGACCCAGTACTTC. The chain couples TRBV18 to TRBJ2-5; TRBD2 matches at 9 bases. The CDR3 sequence is 14 residues long. Per the germline V gene, CDR1 is KGHSH and CDR2 is LQKENI. Losses at the gene ends were 6 bases for V and 2 bases for J; bases not matched to a gene: 4.

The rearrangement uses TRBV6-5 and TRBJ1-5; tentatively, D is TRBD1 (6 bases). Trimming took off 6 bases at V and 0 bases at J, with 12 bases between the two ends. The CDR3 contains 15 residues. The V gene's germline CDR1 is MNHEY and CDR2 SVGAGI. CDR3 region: CASSHRESSNQPQHF. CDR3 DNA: TGTGCCAGCAGCCACAGGGAGTCTAGCAATCAGCCCCAGCATTTT.

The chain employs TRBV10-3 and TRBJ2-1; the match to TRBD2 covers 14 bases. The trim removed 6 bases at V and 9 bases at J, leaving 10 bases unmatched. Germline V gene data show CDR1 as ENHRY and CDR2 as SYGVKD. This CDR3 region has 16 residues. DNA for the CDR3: TGTGCCATCAGCCCTTCGACTAGCGGGGGGGCTGGTGAGCAGTTCTTC. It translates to CAISPSTSGGAGEQFF.

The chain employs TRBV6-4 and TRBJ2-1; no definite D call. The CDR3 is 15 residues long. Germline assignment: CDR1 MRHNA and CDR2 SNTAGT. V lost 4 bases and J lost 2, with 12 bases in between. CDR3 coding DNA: TGTGCCAGCAGTGGTAGCCCTACTACCTACAATGAGCAGTTCTTC. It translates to CASSGSPTTYNEQFF.

CDR3 nucleotide sequence: TGTGCCTGGAGTGTAAGCCTGGGGGGGACTGAAGCTTTCTTT. Translated: CAWSVSLGGTEAFF. The chain uses TRBV30 and TRBJ1-1, with D possibly being TRBD1 (5 bases). Germline V gene lookup returns CDR1 GTSNPN and CDR2 SVGIG (reference sequence). V lost 0 bases, J lost 5 bases, and 13 bases lay in between. The CDR3 spans 14 residues.

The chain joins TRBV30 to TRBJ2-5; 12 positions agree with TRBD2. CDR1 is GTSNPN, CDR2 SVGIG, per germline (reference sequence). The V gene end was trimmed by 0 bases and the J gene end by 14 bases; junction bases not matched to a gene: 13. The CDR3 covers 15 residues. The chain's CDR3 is CAWSVQLAGGAGPYF. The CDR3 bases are TGTGCCTGGAGTGTCCAGCTAGCGGGGGGGGCTGGCCCCTACTTC.

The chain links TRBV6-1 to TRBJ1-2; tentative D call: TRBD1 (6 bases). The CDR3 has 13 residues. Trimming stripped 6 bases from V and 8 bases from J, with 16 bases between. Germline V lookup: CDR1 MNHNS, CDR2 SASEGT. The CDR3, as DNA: TGTGCCAGCAGGGCCGCAGGGGCCGGGGGCTACACCTTC. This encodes CASRAAGAGGYTF.

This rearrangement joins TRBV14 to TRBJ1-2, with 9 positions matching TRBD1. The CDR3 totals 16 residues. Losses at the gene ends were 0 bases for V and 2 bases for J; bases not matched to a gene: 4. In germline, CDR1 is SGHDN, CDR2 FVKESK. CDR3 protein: CASSQDGQGLNYGYTF. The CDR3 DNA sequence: TGTGCCAGCAGCCAAGATGGACAGGGGTTAAACTATGGCTACACCTTC.

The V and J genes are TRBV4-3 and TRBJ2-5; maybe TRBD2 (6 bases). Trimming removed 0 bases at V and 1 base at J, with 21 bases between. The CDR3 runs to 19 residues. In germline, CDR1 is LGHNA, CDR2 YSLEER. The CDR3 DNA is TGCGCCAGCAGCCAAGATTACGCAGCGGGCGGGCCCGGCCAAGAGACCCAGTACTTC. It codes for CASSQDYAAGGPGQETQYF.